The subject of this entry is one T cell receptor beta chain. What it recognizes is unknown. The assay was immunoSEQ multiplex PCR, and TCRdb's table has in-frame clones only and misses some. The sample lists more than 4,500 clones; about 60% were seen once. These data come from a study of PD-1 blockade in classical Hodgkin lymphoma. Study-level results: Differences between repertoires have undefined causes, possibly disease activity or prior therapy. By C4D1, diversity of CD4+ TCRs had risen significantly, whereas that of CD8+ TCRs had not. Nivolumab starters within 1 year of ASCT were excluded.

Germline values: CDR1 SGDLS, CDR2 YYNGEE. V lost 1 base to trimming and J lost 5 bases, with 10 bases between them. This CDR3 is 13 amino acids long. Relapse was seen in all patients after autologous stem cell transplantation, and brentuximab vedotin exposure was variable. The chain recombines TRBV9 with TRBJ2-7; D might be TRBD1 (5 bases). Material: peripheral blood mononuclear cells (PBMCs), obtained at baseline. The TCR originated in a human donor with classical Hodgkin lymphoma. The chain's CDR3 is CASSVWGAHEQYF. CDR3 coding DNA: TGTGCCAGCAGCGTATGGGGCGCCCACGAGCAGTACTTC.